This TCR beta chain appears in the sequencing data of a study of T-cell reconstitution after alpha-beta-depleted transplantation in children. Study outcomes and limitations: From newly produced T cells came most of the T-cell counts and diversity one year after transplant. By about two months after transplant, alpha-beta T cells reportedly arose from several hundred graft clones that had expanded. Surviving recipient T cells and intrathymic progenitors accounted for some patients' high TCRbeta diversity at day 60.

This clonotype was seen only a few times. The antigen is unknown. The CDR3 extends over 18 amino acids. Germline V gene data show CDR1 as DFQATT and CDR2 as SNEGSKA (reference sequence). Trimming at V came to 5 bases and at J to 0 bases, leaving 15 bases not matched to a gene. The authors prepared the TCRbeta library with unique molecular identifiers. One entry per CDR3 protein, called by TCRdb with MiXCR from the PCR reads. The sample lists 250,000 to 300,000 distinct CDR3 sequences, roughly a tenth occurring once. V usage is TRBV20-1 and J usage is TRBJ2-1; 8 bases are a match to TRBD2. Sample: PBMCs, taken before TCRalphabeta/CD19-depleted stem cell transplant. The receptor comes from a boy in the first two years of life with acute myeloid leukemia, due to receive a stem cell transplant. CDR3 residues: CSAPGLAQHLSSYNEQFF. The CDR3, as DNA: TGCAGTGCTCCCGGACTAGCCCAACACTTGAGCTCCTACAATGAGCAGTTCTTC.